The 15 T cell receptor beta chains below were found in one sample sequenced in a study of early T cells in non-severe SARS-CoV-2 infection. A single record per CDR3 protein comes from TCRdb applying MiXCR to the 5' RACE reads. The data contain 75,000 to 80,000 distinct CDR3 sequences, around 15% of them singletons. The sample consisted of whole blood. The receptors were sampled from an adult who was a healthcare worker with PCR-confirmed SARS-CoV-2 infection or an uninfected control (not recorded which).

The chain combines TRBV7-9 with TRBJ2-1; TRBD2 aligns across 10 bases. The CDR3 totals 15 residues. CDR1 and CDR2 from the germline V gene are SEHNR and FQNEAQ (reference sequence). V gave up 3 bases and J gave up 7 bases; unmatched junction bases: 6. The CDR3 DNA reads TGTGCCAGCAGCTTGACTGGACTAGCGGTTAATGAGCAGTTCTTC. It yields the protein CASSLTGLAVNEQFF.

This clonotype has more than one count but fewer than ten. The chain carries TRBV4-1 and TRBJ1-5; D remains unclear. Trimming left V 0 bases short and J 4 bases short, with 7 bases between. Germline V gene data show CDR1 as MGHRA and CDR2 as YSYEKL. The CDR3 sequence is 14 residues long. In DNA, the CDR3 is TGCGCCAGCAGCCAAGAGATGAAAAATCAGCCCCAGCATTTT. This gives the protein CASSQEMKNQPQHF.

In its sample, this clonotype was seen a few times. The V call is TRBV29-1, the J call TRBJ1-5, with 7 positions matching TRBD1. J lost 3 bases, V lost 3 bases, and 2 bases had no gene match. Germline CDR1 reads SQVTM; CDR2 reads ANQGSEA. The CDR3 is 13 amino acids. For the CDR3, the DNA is TGCAGCGTTGAGACAGGGAACAATCAGCCCCAGCATTTT. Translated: CSVETGNNQPQHF.

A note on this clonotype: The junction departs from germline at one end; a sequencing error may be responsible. CDR3 residues: CASSVSLATTDTQYF. The CDR3 bases are TGTGCTAGCAGCGTATCACTAGCGACCACAGATACGCAGTATTTT. The gene calls are TRBV7-7 and TRBJ2-3; 7 bases fit TRBD2. Germline V CDR1 and CDR2: SSHAT, FNYEAQ (reference sequence). The CDR3 is made up of 15 amino acids.

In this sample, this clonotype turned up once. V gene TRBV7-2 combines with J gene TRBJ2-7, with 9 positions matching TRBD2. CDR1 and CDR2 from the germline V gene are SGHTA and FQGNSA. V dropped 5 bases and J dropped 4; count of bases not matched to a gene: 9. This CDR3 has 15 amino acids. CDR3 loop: CASSLQGTSKYEQYF. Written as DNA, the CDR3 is TGTGCCAGCAGCCTACAAGGGACTAGCAAATACGAGCAGTACTTC.

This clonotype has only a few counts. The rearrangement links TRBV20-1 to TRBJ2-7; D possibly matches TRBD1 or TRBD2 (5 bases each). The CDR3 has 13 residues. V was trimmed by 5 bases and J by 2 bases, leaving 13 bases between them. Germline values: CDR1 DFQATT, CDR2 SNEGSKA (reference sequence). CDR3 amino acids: CSAPRGWPYEQYF. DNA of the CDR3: TGCAGTGCTCCCCGGGGCTGGCCCTACGAGCAGTACTTC.

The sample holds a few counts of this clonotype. The CDR3 is CASSPMGGQETQYF. In DNA form, the CDR3 reads TGTGCCAGCAGCCCCATGGGGGGACAAGAGACCCAGTACTTC. The chain uses TRBV28 and TRBJ2-5; TRBD2 is a possible D gene (6 bases). The length of the CDR3 is 14 residues. Germline CDR1 reads MDHEN; CDR2 reads SYDVKM. The V end lost 6 bases, the J end lost 2 bases, and 13 bases lay between the germline ends.

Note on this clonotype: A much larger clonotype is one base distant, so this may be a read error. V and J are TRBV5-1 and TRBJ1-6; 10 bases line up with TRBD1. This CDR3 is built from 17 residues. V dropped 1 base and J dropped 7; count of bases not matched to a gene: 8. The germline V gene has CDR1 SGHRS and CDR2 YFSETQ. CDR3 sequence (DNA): TGCGCCAGCAGCTTGTCTACCCGGACAGGGGGGAATTCACCCCTCCACTTT. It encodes CASSLSTRTGGNSPLHF.

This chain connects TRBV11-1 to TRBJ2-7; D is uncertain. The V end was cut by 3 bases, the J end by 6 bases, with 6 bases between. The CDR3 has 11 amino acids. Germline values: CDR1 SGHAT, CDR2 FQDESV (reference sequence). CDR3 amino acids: CASSFETEQYF. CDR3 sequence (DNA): TGTGCCAGCAGCTTTGAGACCGAGCAGTACTTC. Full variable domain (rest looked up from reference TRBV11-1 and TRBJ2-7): EAEVAQSPRYKITEKSQAVAFWCDPISGHATLYWYRQILGQGPELLVQFQDESVVDDSQLPKDRFSAERLKGVDSTLKIQPAELGDSAMYLCASSFETEQYFGPGTRLTVT.

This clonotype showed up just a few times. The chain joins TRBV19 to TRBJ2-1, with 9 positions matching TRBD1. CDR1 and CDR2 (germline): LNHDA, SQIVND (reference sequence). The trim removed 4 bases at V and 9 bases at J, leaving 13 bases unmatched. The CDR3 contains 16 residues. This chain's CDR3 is CASSTIRSGTGLEQFF. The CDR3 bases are TGTGCCAGTAGTACAATTCGTTCCGGGACAGGGCTTGAGCAGTTCTTC.

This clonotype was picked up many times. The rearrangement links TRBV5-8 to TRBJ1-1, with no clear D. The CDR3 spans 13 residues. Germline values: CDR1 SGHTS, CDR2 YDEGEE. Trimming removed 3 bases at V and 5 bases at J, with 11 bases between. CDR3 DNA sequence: TGTGCCAGCAGCTACTCGATTCAAACTGAAGCTTTCTTT. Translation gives CASSYSIQTEAFF.

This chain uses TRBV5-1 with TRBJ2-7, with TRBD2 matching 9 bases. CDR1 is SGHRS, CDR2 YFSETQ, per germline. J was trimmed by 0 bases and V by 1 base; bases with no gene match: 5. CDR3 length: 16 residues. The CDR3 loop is CASSLFTSGSSYEQYF. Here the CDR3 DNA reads TGCGCCAGCAGCTTGTTTACTAGCGGGTCCTCCTACGAGCAGTACTTC.

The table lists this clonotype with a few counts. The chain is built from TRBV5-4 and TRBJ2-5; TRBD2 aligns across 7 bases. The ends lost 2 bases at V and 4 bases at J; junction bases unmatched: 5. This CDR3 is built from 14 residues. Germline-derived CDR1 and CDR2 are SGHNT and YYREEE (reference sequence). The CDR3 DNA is TGTGCCAGCAGCTTCGGACTAGGAACAGAGACCCAGTACTTC. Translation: CASSFGLGTETQYF.

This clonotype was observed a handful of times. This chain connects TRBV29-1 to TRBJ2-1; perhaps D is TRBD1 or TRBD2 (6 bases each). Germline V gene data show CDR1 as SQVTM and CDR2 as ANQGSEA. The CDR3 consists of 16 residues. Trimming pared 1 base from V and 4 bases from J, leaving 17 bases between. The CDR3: CSVEAHSGGLYNEQFF. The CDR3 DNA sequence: TGCAGCGTTGAAGCGCATTCTGGGGGGCTGTACAATGAGCAGTTCTTC.

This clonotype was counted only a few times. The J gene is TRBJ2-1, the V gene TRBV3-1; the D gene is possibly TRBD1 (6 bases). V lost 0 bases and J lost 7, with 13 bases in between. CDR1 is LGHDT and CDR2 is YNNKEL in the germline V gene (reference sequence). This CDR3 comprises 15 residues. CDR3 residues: CASSQDLKRGNEQFF. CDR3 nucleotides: TGTGCCAGCAGCCAAGATCTAAAAAGGGGGAATGAGCAGTTCTTC.